This T cell receptor beta chain was recorded in a study of T cells in Graves' hyperthyroidism and ophthalmopathy (dated by TCRdb to between 2017 and 2020). Looking at the study overall: Peripheral blood samples were taken at the time of initial diagnosis, prior to any treatment. TCR V-J signatures able to tell the groups apart were searched for in a discovery cohort of 100 or so patients, of whom more than 40 had Graves' ophthalmopathy and roughly 59 had stable Graves' hyperthyroidism. Whether ophthalmopathy could be predicted prospectively was tested in an independent validation cohort made up of fewer than 20 hyperthyroidism patients plus 17 patients who later progressed to ophthalmopathy. The roughly 91 discovery patients were randomly divided into training and test sets at a 7:3 ratio. In roughly six Graves' hyperthyroidism patients, the study also compared T-cell repertoires from thyroid tissue with T-cell repertoires from blood. Once sampling was done, hyperthyroidism patients were given methimazole at a starting dose of 30 mg daily, whereas ophthalmopathy patients were given high-dose intravenous methylprednisolone. TCR Vbeta CDR3 sequencing of some 140 peripheral blood samples (about 45 ophthalmopathy, roughly 72 hyperthyroidism and roughly 17 progressor patients) is reported in the paper. Summary of the overall study and its limitations: Ophthalmopathy was separated from stable hyperthyroidism by a 13 V-J signature model, with around 90% sensitivity and roughly 81% specificity obtained in cross-validation and 80%/75% obtained in testing. Most expanded thyroid clonotypes (frequency above 0.001) were also found in blood, which suggests that blood repertoires may mirror thyroid immune responses. In validation, progression to ophthalmopathy was predicted by the model with 65% to 71% sensitivity and roughly 76% specificity, a median of approximately 7.1 months before onset. Sample size was not statistically predetermined, and investigators were not blinded to group allocation.

The TCR beta CDR3 regions were amplified from the RNA transcripts. A first-round RT-PCR of the TCR CDR3 used the HTBI primer set with the Qiagen OneStep RT-PCR kit. Libraries were constructed in a second round of multiplex PCR, after which size selection and purification were performed. Libraries were sequenced paired-end with 100 bp reads on an Illumina HiSeq2000. On the study's bioinformatics: Raw data were processed with SOAPnuke, discarding reads with adapters, uncalled bases, mean Phred below 15, or no exact constant-primer or identifier match. COPE v1.2.5 was used to merge high-quality paired reads, and clonotypes were defined as unique nucleotide sequences. MiTCR v1.1 was used to align clonotypes to the IMGT TRBV, TRBD and TRBJ reference segments. Analysis was restricted to V-J combinations with a frequency above 0.0001, which covered roughly 99% of repertoires. A TCS score was defined as the ratio of F50 (clonal expansion) to E x V (chaos), with BLOSUM62-based TCRdist applied between CDR3 peptides within each V-J. Welch's t-statistics and random forest reduced approximately 520 V-J features to roughly 13, which were used in a naive Bayes classifier (R e1071). TCRdb ran its own pipeline on the public reads, namely fastp trimming at Q25 and MiXCR clone calling, and kept in-frame beta chains. Entries are consolidated by CDR3 protein sequence, retaining the most common genes and DNA. The V and J calls reflect TCRdb's pipeline rather than the authors' work. The sample table contains 410,000 or so distinct CDR3 sequences; only one count was recorded for roughly 14% of them. The ten largest clones capture less than 15% of the sample.

This clonotype was counted only a few times. Its antigen remains unidentified. The input lacks base qualities; no much larger clone sits a single base away. Moderately to severely active disease, a Clinical Activity Score of at least 3, a NOSPECS grade of at least 4, and a duration under 3 months were present in ophthalmopathy patients. Any patient with an uncontrolled infection, another autoimmune disease, pregnancy or lactation was excluded. Diagnoses relied on clinical symptoms, serum thyroxine and TRAb, thyroid ultrasound and orbital computed tomography. PBMCs were separated from approximately 10 ml of fresh peripheral blood using Ficoll-Paque density gradient centrifugation. Trizol reagent was used to extract total RNA, and RNA quality was then checked on an Agilent 2100 Bioanalyzer. CDR1 and CDR2, looked up from the germline V gene (reference sequence), are LNHDA and SQIVND. CDR3 length: 14 amino acids, cysteine to phenylalanine. The CDR3 DNA has 42 bases and is translated from base 1. V is cut by 4 bases and J by 4 bases, and the space between the germline ends is 13 bases.

Here the chain combines TRBV19 and TRBJ1-1; no D segment can be confidently identified. Sequenced sample: blood. This TCR was sampled from a man aged 18 to 30 with Graves' ophthalmopathy. The base sequence is TGTGCCAGTAGTACCTTCGTGGACGGCACTGAAGCTTTCTTT. It encodes CASSTFVDGTEAFF.